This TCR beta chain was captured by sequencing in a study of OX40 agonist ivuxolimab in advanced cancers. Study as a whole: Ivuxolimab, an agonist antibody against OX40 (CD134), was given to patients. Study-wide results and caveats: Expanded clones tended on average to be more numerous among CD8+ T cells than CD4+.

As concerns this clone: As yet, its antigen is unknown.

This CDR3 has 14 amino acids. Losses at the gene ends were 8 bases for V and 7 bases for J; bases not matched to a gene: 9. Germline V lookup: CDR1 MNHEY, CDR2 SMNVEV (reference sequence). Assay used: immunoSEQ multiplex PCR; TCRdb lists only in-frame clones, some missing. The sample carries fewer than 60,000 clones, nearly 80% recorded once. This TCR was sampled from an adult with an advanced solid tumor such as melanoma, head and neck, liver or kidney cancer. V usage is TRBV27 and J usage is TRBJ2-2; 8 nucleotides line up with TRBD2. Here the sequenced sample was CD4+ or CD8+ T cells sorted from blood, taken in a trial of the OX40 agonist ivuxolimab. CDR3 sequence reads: CASRPGLVDGELFF. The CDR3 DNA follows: TGTGCCAGCCGTCCGGGACTAGTGGACGGGGAGCTGTTTTTT.